This T cell receptor (beta chain) stems from a study of T cell repertoires in cytomegalovirus infection. Study-wide results and limits: The ex vivo response showed dominance by HLA-C-restricted CMV-specific TCR beta clonotypes. Frequencies of public TCR beta families were cumulated, and this identified carriers of CMV plus the relevant HLA.

This clonotype was seen a few times. Its target is unknown. V gave up 7 bases and J gave up 4 bases; unmatched junction bases: 9. This CDR3 contains 14 residues. CDR1 is MNHEY, CDR2 SMNVEV, per germline (reference sequence). TCRdb re-called the reads with MiXCR, one entry per CDR3 protein. In the table there are 300,000 or so distinct CDR3 sequences, over 20% of which are singletons. This clonotype originated in a human donor in good health (CMV status not recorded). Some clones in this sample may be carry-over from other donors' samples. The chain has TRBV27 and TRBJ1-2; the match to TRBD1 covers 7 bases. Sequenced material: PBMCs. CDR3 coding DNA: TGTGCCAGCACCTTTCGAGGGGGCAGCTATGGCTACACCTTC. Translated, it gives CASTFRGGSYGYTF.